Included here is one TCR beta chain sequence, with context. RNA transcripts provided the source from which TCR beta CDR3 regions were amplified. The primer set for the first-round RT-PCR of the TCR CDR3 was HTBI. TCRdb itself ran the multiplex PCR reads through MiXCR, one entry per CDR3 protein. The sample yields some 800,000 distinct CDR3 sequences, over 35% seen once. The data derive from a study of T cells in Graves' hyperthyroidism and ophthalmopathy. Hyperthyroidism was newly diagnosed in patients aged 18 to 65 (duration under 2 months). Not enrolled were patients with uncontrolled infection, other autoimmune disease, pregnancy or lactation. The sequence was collected from a man aged 18 to 29 with Graves' hyperthyroidism. Source material: blood.

DNA of the CDR3: TGTGCCACCATGGGGGAGGACACTGAAGCTTTCTTT. Translation: CATMGEDTEAFF. The chain employs TRBV24-1 and TRBJ1-1; TRBD1 might be the D (5 bases). This CDR3 contains 12 residues. V was cut by 8 bases and J by 3 bases, with 9 bases left in between. CDR1 is KGHDR and CDR2 is SFDVKD in the germline V gene.